What follows are 16 T cell receptor beta chains derived from one specimen sequenced in a study of blood T cell repertoires in COVID-19. Here immunoSEQ multiplex PCR was the method, and the copy in TCRdb shows in-frame clones only, minus some. The sample lists some 110,000 clones; around 83% were seen once. Specimen: peripheral blood. Receptors originate from a man aged 40-55 years with acute or convalescent COVID-19.

The chain couples TRBV18 to TRBJ2-7; 10 bases are a match to TRBD2. The CDR3 is made up of 16 amino acids. CDR1 is KGHSH, CDR2 LQKENI, per germline. J gave up 2 bases and V 3 bases, and 7 bases lay outside the gene matches. CDR3 in amino acids: CASSPGATSGTYEQYF. CDR3 sequence (DNA): TGTGCCAGCTCACCGGGGGCTACTAGCGGGACCTACGAGCAGTACTTC.

The rearrangement joins TRBV5-1 to TRBJ1-1; maybe TRBD1 (6 bases). Trimming removed 7 bases at V and 4 bases at J, with 14 bases between. This CDR3 spans 13 amino acids. CDR1 SGHRS and CDR2 YFSETQ come from the germline V gene. The CDR3 sequence: CASHREGGTEAFF. CDR3 bases: TGCGCCAGCCACAGGGAAGGGGGCACTGAAGCTTTCTTT.

There are a few counts of this clone. The chain is built from TRBV3-1 (or the pseudogene TRBV3-2) and TRBJ1-1, with 8 bases matching TRBD1. V shed 3 bases, J shed 1 base, and the junction held 4 bases outside the gene matches. Germline V gives CDR1 LGHDT, CDR2 YNNKEL (reference sequence). This CDR3 has 15 residues. Written as DNA, the CDR3 is TGTGCCAGCAGCCAGACCGGGACAGGGAACACTGAAGCTTTCTTT. Residues: CASSQTGTGNTEAFF.

The chain recombines TRBV21-1 with TRBJ2-7; TRBD2, the table's D call, was not compared with the DNA. TRBV21-1 constitutes a pseudogene. CDR3 size: 14 residues. CDR3 amino acids: CASSKRGGVDEQYF. DNA for the CDR3: TGTGCCAGCAGCAAGAGGGGAGGTGTCGACGAGCAGTACTTC.

This clone is a singleton in its sample. This chain connects TRBV5-4 to TRBJ2-3, with D unresolved. Between the trimmed V and J ends, which lost 2 bases and 2 bases, there was a span of 6 bases. Germline CDR1 SGHNT, CDR2 YYREEE (reference sequence). This CDR3 is 13 amino acids long. CDR3 in DNA: TGTGCCAGCAGCTTTCCCCTCACAGATACGCAGTATTTT. It codes for CASSFPLTDTQYF.

The V call is TRBV7-2, the J call TRBJ1-1; 9 bases are a match to TRBD1. The CDR3 contains 16 residues. After removal of 5 bases from V and 5 bases from J, the junction contained 12 bases not matched to a gene. From germline, CDR1 is SGHTA and CDR2 FQGNSA. The CDR3 region is CASSANLGQGGTEAFF. For the CDR3, the DNA is TGTGCCAGCAGCGCCAACCTGGGACAGGGTGGGACTGAAGCTTTCTTT.

The rearrangement uses TRBV5-6 and TRBJ2-4; unclear D gene. With 5 bases removed from V and 5 bases from J, the gap between germline ends came to 20 bases. CDR1 SGHDT and CDR2 YYEEEE come from the germline V gene. The CDR3 is made up of 16 amino acids. CDR3 sequence reads: CASSPGPAPAQNIQYF. CDR3 bases: TGTGCCAGCAGTCCAGGCCCCGCTCCTGCCCAAAACATTCAGTACTTC.

This chain joins TRBV9 and TRBJ1-1; 7 nucleotides agree with TRBD1. CDR3 size: 14 residues. CDR1 is SGDLS and CDR2 is YYNGEE in the germline V gene. With V trimmed by 3 bases and J by 11 bases, 13 bases remained unmatched. CDR3 amino acids: CASSEWDSSTQAFF. The DNA for the CDR3 is TGTGCCAGCAGCGAGTGGGACAGTTCAACACAGGCTTTCTTT.

The rearrangement uses TRBV19 and TRBJ2-7; 10 bases fit TRBD2. V lost 3 bases, J lost 5 bases, and 1 base stayed unmatched. This CDR3 is 13 amino acids long. In germline, CDR1 is LNHDA, CDR2 SQIVND (reference sequence). CDR3 region: CASSMGLANEQYF. The CDR3 DNA sequence: TGTGCCAGTAGTATGGGACTAGCGAACGAGCAGTACTTC.

V and J are TRBV12-5 and TRBJ2-7, with D possibly TRBD1 on 6 matching bases. The V gene lost 4 bases and the J gene lost 4 bases, with 17 bases spanning the gap. Germline V gives CDR1 LGHNT, CDR2 FRNRAP. The CDR3 sequence is 15 residues long. The CDR3 loop reads CASGYYNRDPYEQYF. The CDR3 nucleotides read TGTGCTAGTGGTTACTACAACAGGGACCCTTACGAGCAGTACTTC.

The chain is built from TRBV6-5 and TRBJ2-7, with D hard to call. Germline lookup yields CDR1 MNHEY and CDR2 SVGAGI. Trimming removed 2 bases at V and 0 bases at J, with 8 bases between. CDR3 length: 14 residues. CDR3 sequence reads: CASSYRSHSYEQYF. CDR3 in DNA: TGTGCCAGCAGTTACCGGTCCCACTCCTACGAGCAGTACTTC.

The rearrangement links TRBV5-1 to TRBJ2-3, with TRBD2 matching over 13 bases. J gave up 4 bases and V 1 base, and 12 bases lay outside the gene matches. CDR1 SGHRS and CDR2 YFSETQ come from the germline V gene. This CDR3 has 19 amino acids. Here the CDR3 reads CASSLSGGLAGARADTQYF. As DNA, the CDR3 is TGCGCCAGCAGCTTGTCGGGCGGACTAGCGGGAGCCCGCGCAGATACGCAGTATTTT.

V usage is TRBV30 and J usage is TRBJ2-7; TRBD2 matches at 9 bases. Per the germline V gene, CDR1 is GTSNPN and CDR2 is SVGIG (reference sequence). The ends lost 5 bases at V and 5 bases at J; junction bases unmatched: 4. The CDR3 has 12 amino acids. The DNA of the CDR3 is TGTGCCTGGGCGCGGGGGGGCCACGAGCAGTACTTC. This sequence encodes CAWARGGHEQYF.

This sequence joins TRBV15 and TRBJ1-5; 8 bases fit TRBD1. The junction had 8 bases not matched to a gene; V was cut back by 6 bases and J by 7 bases. In germline, CDR1 is LNHNV, CDR2 YYDKDF (reference sequence). The CDR3 sequence is 14 residues long. The CDR3 loop is CATSRTGSSQPQHF. For the CDR3, the DNA is TGTGCCACCAGTAGGACAGGGAGTAGCCAGCCCCAGCATTTT.

Worth noting for this clone: This sample also contains other DNA sequences that code for the same CDR3. The chain carries TRBV25-1 and TRBJ2-5, with 8 bases matching TRBD1. After removal of 4 bases from V and 5 bases from J, the junction contained 9 bases not matched to a gene. The CDR3 has 15 residues. Germline CDR1 reads MGHDK; CDR2 reads SYGVNS. The DNA of the CDR3 is TGTGCCAGCAGTGGTGGACAGGGAGTGAGGGAGACCCAGTACTTC. The encoded protein is CASSGGQGVRETQYF.

The rearrangement joins TRBV28 to TRBJ2-1, with 9 bases identical to TRBD2. Germline V gene sequence: CDR1 MDHEN, CDR2 SYDVKM. This CDR3 has 17 residues. V shed 6 bases, J shed 5 bases, and the junction held 14 bases outside the gene matches. Here the CDR3 DNA reads TGTGCCAGCAGCCCCTTTGGGAGGGGCGGGAGGGACAATGAGCAGTTCTTC. Translation: CASSPFGRGGRDNEQFF.